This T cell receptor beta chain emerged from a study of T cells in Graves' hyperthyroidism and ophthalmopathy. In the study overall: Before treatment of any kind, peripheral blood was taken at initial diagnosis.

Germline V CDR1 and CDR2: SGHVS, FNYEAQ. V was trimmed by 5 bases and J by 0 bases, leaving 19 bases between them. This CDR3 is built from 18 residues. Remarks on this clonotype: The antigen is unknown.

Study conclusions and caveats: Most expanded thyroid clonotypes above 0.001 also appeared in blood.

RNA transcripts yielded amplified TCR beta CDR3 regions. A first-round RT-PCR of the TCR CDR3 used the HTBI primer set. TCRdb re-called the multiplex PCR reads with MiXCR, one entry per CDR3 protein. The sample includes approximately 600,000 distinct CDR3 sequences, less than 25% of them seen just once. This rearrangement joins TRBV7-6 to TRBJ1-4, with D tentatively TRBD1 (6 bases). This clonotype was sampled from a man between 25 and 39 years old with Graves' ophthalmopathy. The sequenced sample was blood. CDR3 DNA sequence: TGTGCCAGCAGCCCCCGGGGGCCCCCGGTCGCAACTAATGAAAAACTGTTTTTT. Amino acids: CASSPRGPPVATNEKLFF.